The T cell receptor (beta chain) described here comes from a study of shared clonotypes between healthy human individuals. Across the study: The cohort had a couple of women and a few men, ages 18 to 49.

Whole-study results and caveats: Few donors restricted represented genetic and exposure-history diversity.

CDR1 LNHDA and CDR2 SQIVND come from the germline V gene (reference sequence). The CDR3 has 15 amino acids. The V end lost 6 bases, the J end lost 8 bases, and 19 bases lay between the germline ends. Genomic DNA per cell subset filled all wells of several immunoSEQ plates. Method: immunoSEQ multiplex PCR; TCRdb's copy keeps in-frame clones and lacks some. The data contain 400,000 to 550,000 clones, around 80% of them singletons. Free of recent acute infections or vaccinations, the donors were healthy HIV-negative adults. As for this clone: What it recognizes is unknown.

The clonotype was recovered from a woman between 40 and 50 years old in good health. Some clones in this sample may be carry-over from other donors' samples. Material for sequencing was PBMCs. The chain is built from TRBV19 and TRBJ1-4; tentatively, D is TRBD1 (5 bases). CDR3 sequence: CASSDRGPDREKLFF. The CDR3, as DNA: TGTGCCAGTAGCGACCGGGGCCCCGACCGGGAAAAACTGTTTTTT.